This T cell receptor beta chain is drawn from a study of blood T cell repertoires in COVID-19. Study at large: The origin of the acute and convalescent COVID-19 samples was the United States, Italy and Spain. PBMCs, B-cell-depleted T cells, or T cells were the source of the cDNA or gDNA that made up the material.

The V gene lost 0 bases and the J gene lost 0 bases, with 7 bases spanning the gap. CDR1 SGDLS and CDR2 YYNGEE come from the germline V gene. This CDR3 is built from 16 residues. Original processing methods: The assay estimated nucleated cells by amplifying reference gene primers. The table came from immunoSEQ multiplex PCR; TCRdb's copy has only in-frame clones and leaves some out. The V and J calls and clone size are taken from that table; D and trimming were inferred from the DNA. Of 55,000 to 85,000 clones listed, 80% to 90% are singletons. This receptor was obtained from a human donor in a cohort sampled during active COVID-19. Material for sequencing was peripheral blood. The genes are TRBV9 and TRBJ1-6; D ambiguous. The CDR3 DNA reads as TGTGCCAGCAGCGTAGGCCCGAGCTCCTATAATTCACCCCTCCACTTT. Amino acid sequence: CASSVGPSSYNSPLHF.